This T cell receptor beta chain is drawn from a study of blood T cell repertoires in COVID-19. Study-wide background: Sites in the United States, Italy and Spain provided acute and convalescent COVID-19 samples. In each case, the material was cDNA or gDNA derived from T cells, B-cell-depleted T cells, or PBMCs.

Per the original data handling: Reference gene primer amplification yielded estimated nucleated cell counts. Some clones are missing from TCRdb's copy, which holds only in-frame ones; the method was immunoSEQ multiplex PCR. V, J and clone size were drawn from that table, and D and trimming were deduced from the DNA. The sample lists over 50,000 clones; about 86% were seen once. Between the trimmed V and J ends, which lost 5 bases and 0 bases, there was a span of 10 bases. This CDR3 has 14 residues. Germline CDR1 is SEHNR and CDR2 is FQNEAQ (reference sequence). The sequenced sample consisted of peripheral blood. This chain connects TRBV7-9 to TRBJ1-2; a possible D gene is TRBD1 (5 bases). This TCR was recovered from a man aged 70-80 years with active COVID-19. The CDR3 DNA reads as TGTGCCAGCAGCCGGGGGGGAGCTAACTATGGCTACACCTTC. Protein product: CASSRGGANYGYTF.